The 32 T cell receptor beta chains below all came from one sample that was sequenced in a study of blood T cell repertoires in COVID-19. Assay: immunoSEQ multiplex PCR; the TCRdb copy retains only in-frame clones and omits some. The table includes about 170,000 clones, 85% to 90% detected once. Sequenced material: peripheral blood. The source is a woman older than 75 with COVID-19, enrolled during active disease.

The chain recombines TRBV5-5 with TRBJ2-7; D uncertain. The CDR3 covers 14 residues. Germline V lookup: CDR1 SGHKS, CDR2 YYEKEE (reference sequence). The V and J ends lost 5 bases and 0 bases respectively, with 12 bases between them. The chain's CDR3 is CASSSRSDSYEQYF. The CDR3 coding sequence is TGTGCCAGCAGTTCTAGGAGCGACTCCTACGAGCAGTACTTC.

The chain employs TRBV18 and TRBJ2-1; tentative D call: TRBD1 (6 bases). CDR3 length equals 13 residues. Trimming shortened V by 2 bases and J by 5 bases, and 7 bases separated the two germline ends. Germline V CDR1 and CDR2: KGHSH, LQKENI. CDR3 region: CASSPGQNNEQFF. In DNA, the CDR3 is TGTGCCAGCTCACCAGGACAGAACAATGAGCAGTTCTTC.

This chain uses TRBV7-9 with TRBJ1-5; 11 bases fit TRBD1. Germline V lookup: CDR1 SEHNR, CDR2 FQNEAQ (reference sequence). V trimming: 4 bases; J trimming: 4 bases; junction bases outside the gene matches: 3. The CDR3 length is 15 residues. In DNA, the CDR3 is TGTGCCAGCAGCTCGGGACAGGGGGTAAATCAGCCCCAGCATTTT. Translation: CASSSGQGVNQPQHF. Using reference TRBV7-9 and TRBJ1-5 for the parts outside the CDR3, the full variable domain is DTGVSQNPRHKITKRGQNVTFRCDPISEHNRLYWYRQTLGQGPEFLTYFQNEAQLEKSRLLSDRFSAERPKGSFSTLEIQRTEQGDSAMYLCASSSGQGVNQPQHFGDGTRLSIL.

This clone was observed at least ten times. This chain connects TRBV9 to TRBJ1-2, with D unresolved. V was trimmed by 0 bases and J by 1 base, leaving 13 bases between them. CDR1 SGDLS and CDR2 YYNGEE come from the germline V gene. CDR3 size: 16 residues. CDR3 DNA sequence: TGTGCCAGCAGCGTAGGACTCCCAGTTGGTAACTATGGCTACACCTTC. Translation: CASSVGLPVGNYGYTF.

The genes are TRBV7-2 and TRBJ1-2; TRBD1 agrees at 9 bases. V lost 4 bases, J lost 8 bases, and 11 bases stayed unmatched. CDR1 SGHTA and CDR2 FQGNSA come from the germline V gene. This CDR3 has 15 amino acids. CDR3 nucleotides: TGTGCCAGCAGCTCATCTTCCGGGACAGGGTACGGCTACACCTTC. Translation gives CASSSSSGTGYGYTF.

The chain is built from TRBV27 and TRBJ1-1; D call uncertain. The CDR3 has 13 amino acids. Trimming shortened V by 3 bases and J by 7 bases, and 12 bases separated the two germline ends. CDR1 is MNHEY and CDR2 is SMNVEV in the germline V gene (reference sequence). CDR3 DNA: TGTGCCAGCAGTTTTGTCCCAGACTTTGAAGCTTTCTTT. Amino acid sequence: CASSFVPDFEAFF.

The chain combines TRBV4-3 with TRBJ2-5; 9 positions match TRBD2. V lost 0 bases, J lost 2 bases, and 16 bases stayed unmatched. The CDR3 is made up of 20 amino acids. Germline V gene lookup returns CDR1 LGHNA and CDR2 YSLEER. The CDR3 DNA reads TGCGCCAGCAGCCAAGAACAGGCCTTGTCGCGGGGGGGCCCACAAGAGACCCAGTACTTC. Amino acids: CASSQEQALSRGGPQETQYF.

This chain connects TRBV5-1 to TRBJ2-3, with a tentative D call TRBD2 (5 bases). Germline V gene lookup returns CDR1 SGHRS and CDR2 YFSETQ. V lost 1 base and J 0 bases, leaving 9 bases between the germline ends. The CDR3 length is 15 residues. CDR3 residues: CASSLTRASTDTQYF. In DNA, the CDR3 is TGCGCCAGCAGCTTGACGCGGGCGAGCACAGATACGCAGTATTTT.

This clone was detected only once. The chain has TRBV5-6 and TRBJ2-3; D unresolved. Per germline, CDR1 SGHDT and CDR2 YYEEEE. The CDR3 sequence is 13 residues long. V was cut by 1 base and J by 4 bases, with 7 bases left in between. CDR3 in amino acids: CASSLYQADTQYF. CDR3 nucleotide sequence: TGTGCCAGCAGCTTGTATCAGGCAGATACGCAGTATTTT.

The J gene is TRBJ1-1, the V gene TRBV7-2, with 7 bases lining up with TRBD1. This CDR3 is 15 amino acids long. Germline lookup yields CDR1 SGHTA and CDR2 FQGNSA. Trimming at V came to 5 bases and at J to 1 base, leaving 7 bases not matched to a gene. CDR3 protein: CASSPSRGRNTEAFF. The DNA for the CDR3 is TGTGCCAGCAGCCCCTCTAGGGGGCGGAACACTGAAGCTTTCTTT.

This clone occurred once. The J gene is TRBJ1-6, the V gene TRBV25-1; TRBD1 matches at 7 bases. V lost 3 bases and J lost 6; bases outside the gene matches: 5. The germline gives CDR1 MGHDK, CDR2 SYGVNS. The CDR3 totals 15 residues. The DNA of the CDR3 is TGTGCCAGCAGTGACAGACAGGGATTTAATTCACCCCTCCACTTT. This codes for CASSDRQGFNSPLHF.

This sequence joins TRBV28 and TRBJ1-2; D is perhaps TRBD1 (5 bases). V lost 4 bases, J lost 1 base, and 7 bases lay in between. This CDR3 is built from 13 residues. CDR1 MDHEN and CDR2 SYDVKM come from the germline V gene. The CDR3 loop is CASSSTVNYGYTF. CDR3 sequence (DNA): TGTGCCAGCAGTTCGACAGTTAACTATGGCTACACCTTC.

V and J are TRBV3-1 (or the pseudogene TRBV3-2) and TRBJ1-2; weak D call: TRBD1 (5 bases). Germline CDR1 reads LGHDT; CDR2 reads YNNKEL (reference sequence). Trimming took off 0 bases at V and 8 bases at J, with 16 bases between the two ends. This CDR3 is 15 amino acids long. The CDR3 DNA reads TGTGCCAGCAGCCAAGATCTTTTACAGGATGGCGGCTACACCTTC. This gives the protein CASSQDLLQDGGYTF.

This clone came up once. This chain joins TRBV24-1 and TRBJ1-1, with D perhaps matching TRBD1 (5 bases). The V and J ends lost 5 bases and 4 bases respectively, with 13 bases between them. Germline CDR1 and CDR2: KGHDR and SFDVKD. The CDR3 contains 14 residues. Here the CDR3 DNA reads TGTGCCACCAGTGGCGCTCAGGGCGGCACTGAAGCTTTCTTT. This translates into CATSGAQGGTEAFF.

This clone was counted once. This chain connects TRBV19 to TRBJ1-1; tentative D call: TRBD1 (6 bases). The CDR3 has 17 amino acids. V lost 4 bases and J 5 bases, leaving 23 bases between the germline ends. CDR1 and CDR2 from the germline V gene are LNHDA and SQIVND (reference sequence). The CDR3 DNA reads TGTGCCAGTAGTACCTTGATGAGGGGCAGGGGCGGAACTGAAGCTTTCTTT. This codes for CASSTLMRGRGGTEAFF.

The V and J genes are TRBV6-5 and TRBJ2-7; D may be TRBD1 (6 bases). Trimming took 9 bases from V and 3 from J, leaving 15 bases between them. The CDR3 covers 13 residues. The V gene's germline CDR1 is MNHEY and CDR2 SVGAGI. In DNA form, the CDR3 reads TGTGCCAGTGGACAGAGCCGGATCTACGAGCAGTACTTC. Protein: CASGQSRIYEQYF.

This rearrangement joins TRBV4-1 to TRBJ1-3, with D unclear. Germline V gene sequence: CDR1 MGHRA, CDR2 YSYEKL. The CDR3 has 15 amino acids. Between the trimmed V and J ends, which lost 0 bases and 4 bases, there was a span of 10 bases. Written as DNA, the CDR3 is TGCGCCAGCAGCCAAGAACTGTCCGTCGGAAACACCATATATTTT. Its protein is CASSQELSVGNTIYF.

The gene calls are TRBV4-2 and TRBJ1-1; D remains unclear. The germline CDR1 and CDR2 sequences are LGHNA and YNFKEQ. Trimming shortened V by 0 bases and J by 1 base, and 9 bases separated the two germline ends. This CDR3 is 15 amino acids long. CDR3 coding DNA: TGTGCCAGCAGCCAAGATGCGTCCTGGAACACTGAAGCTTTCTTT. Translation gives CASSQDASWNTEAFF.

This chain joins TRBV25-1 and TRBJ2-7; 10 positions agree with TRBD1. The CDR3 runs 14 residues. From germline, CDR1 is MGHDK and CDR2 SYGVNS. Trimming removed 6 bases from V and 3 bases from J; junction bases left unmatched: 5. The CDR3 DNA is TGTGCCAGCAGCCGGGACAGGGGTGGCTACGAGCAGTACTTC. This encodes CASSRDRGGYEQYF.

This chain uses TRBV28 with TRBJ1-5; 7 bases fit TRBD1. V lost 6 bases and J lost 2; bases outside the gene matches: 10. This CDR3 has 16 residues. Germline assignment: CDR1 MDHEN and CDR2 SYDVKM. The CDR3 loop reads CASRQSGTVGNQPQHF. CDR3 in DNA: TGTGCCAGCAGACAGTCGGGGACAGTTGGCAATCAGCCCCAGCATTTT.

The genes are TRBV5-8 and TRBJ2-7, with D maybe TRBD2 (6 bases). CDR1 is SGHTS and CDR2 is YDEGEE in the germline V gene. This CDR3 spans 13 amino acids. With 0 bases removed from V and 3 bases from J, the gap between germline ends came to 7 bases. The CDR3 loop reads CASSLGGGYEQYF. In nucleotides, the CDR3 is TGTGCCAGCAGCTTGGGGGGAGGCTACGAGCAGTACTTC.

This clone was counted a single time. V is TRBV5-4 and J is TRBJ2-5; no reliable D call. There are 15 residues in the CDR3. V was pared by 3 bases and J by 2 bases, with 14 bases between. Germline V lookup: CDR1 SGHNT, CDR2 YYREEE (reference sequence). CDR3 region: CASSSSPGIQETQYF. CDR3 coding DNA: TGTGCCAGCAGCTCTTCACCAGGCATTCAAGAGACCCAGTACTTC.

The chain recombines TRBV7-2 with TRBJ2-5; a possible D gene is TRBD2 (5 bases). The CDR3 runs to 13 residues. V was shortened by 0 bases and J by 3 bases, with 5 bases between the two germline ends. Germline assignment: CDR1 SGHTA and CDR2 FQGNSA. The CDR3 region has the DNA TGTGCCAGCAGCTTAGCGAGGGAAGAGACCCAGTACTTC. Translating it yields CASSLAREETQYF. The variable domain in full, completed from reference TRBV7-2 and TRBJ2-5, reads GAGVSQSPSNKVTEKGKDVELRCDPISGHTALYWYRQSLGQGLEFLIYFQGNSAPDKSGLPSDRFSAERTGGSVSTLTIQRTQQEDSAVYLCASSLAREETQYFGPGTRLLVL.

A remark on this clone: The sample contains more than one DNA sequence encoding this CDR3. This chain joins TRBV5-1 and TRBJ2-2; 12 bases fit TRBD1. V shed 4 bases and J 2 bases; nucleotides not matched to a gene: 3. This CDR3 region has 16 residues. Germline V CDR1 and CDR2: SGHRS, YFSETQ. The CDR3 sequence is CASSGGQGANTGELFF. The CDR3, as DNA: TGCGCCAGCAGCGGGGGACAGGGGGCCAACACCGGGGAGCTGTTTTTT.

The chain carries TRBV18 and TRBJ1-5, with 7 bases identical to TRBD1. The CDR3 sequence is 18 residues long. V lost 4 bases to trimming and J lost 0 bases; unmatched junction nucleotides: 12. CDR1 and CDR2 (germline): KGHSH, LQKENI. CDR3 bases: TGTGCCAGCTCACAGGTCCGGACAGGCATCTATAGCAATCAGCCCCAGCATTTT. It is translated as CASSQVRTGIYSNQPQHF.

This chain uses TRBV10-2 with TRBJ2-1; D remains ambiguous. This CDR3 contains 15 residues. Germline loops: CDR1 WSHSY, CDR2 SAAADI. The V end lost 2 bases, the J end lost 0 bases, and 8 bases lay between the germline ends. In DNA, the CDR3 is TGCGCCAGCAGTGAGGTCGGAGACTCCTACAATGAGCAGTTCTTC. Translation: CASSEVGDSYNEQFF.

Details on this clone: Germline is not matched at one junction end, which may reflect a read error. The rearrangement uses TRBV2 and TRBJ1-2; D not resolved. The CDR3 length is 12 residues. Germline assignment: CDR1 SNHLY and CDR2 FYNNEI. CDR3 in amino acids: CASSGSEQSQIF. As DNA, the CDR3 is TGTGCCAGCAGTGGATCCGAACAGTCCCAGATCTTC.

The rearrangement joins TRBV7-2 to TRBJ2-1, with 10 nucleotides matching TRBD1. The germline V gene has CDR1 SGHTA and CDR2 FQGNSA. This CDR3 spans 15 amino acids. V gave up 5 bases and J gave up 6 bases; unmatched junction bases: 7. The CDR3 DNA reads TGTGCCAGCAGCCTCCAGAGGGACAGGGGCAATGAGCAGTTCTTC. It translates to CASSLQRDRGNEQFF.

The chain employs TRBV7-9 and TRBJ1-1, with 10 bases lining up with TRBD1. The CDR3 has 14 residues. Trimming removed 0 bases from V and 11 bases from J; junction bases left unmatched: 6. Germline lookup yields CDR1 SEHNR and CDR2 FQNEAQ (reference sequence). CDR3 region: CASSLAGQGREAFF. CDR3 coding DNA: TGTGCCAGCAGCTTAGCGGGACAGGGGAGAGAGGCTTTCTTT.

This chain links TRBV6-5 with TRBJ2-2; 9 bases are shared with TRBD1. This CDR3 comprises 14 residues. V lost 6 bases and J lost 4; bases outside the gene matches: 3. The germline CDR1 and CDR2 sequences are MNHEY and SVGAGI. The CDR3 protein is CASSSTGGTGELFF. The CDR3 coding sequence is TGTGCCAGCAGCTCGACAGGGGGCACCGGGGAGCTGTTTTTT.

This chain links TRBV6-5 with TRBJ1-1; a weak D match, TRBD1 (6 bases). The CDR3 extends over 14 amino acids. Germline CDR1 and CDR2: MNHEY and SVGAGI. V shed 0 bases and J shed 1 base, with 6 bases lying between them. CDR3 residues: CASSYSTGNTEAFF. The CDR3 DNA reads TGTGCCAGCAGTTACTCGACAGGGAACACTGAAGCTTTCTTT.

The chain has TRBV28 and TRBJ2-7; 7 bases are a match to TRBD2. Germline CDR1 and CDR2: MDHEN and SYDVKM. The CDR3 is made up of 14 amino acids. The junction had 3 bases not matched to a gene; V was cut back by 1 base and J by 3 bases. The CDR3 DNA reads TGTGCCAGCAGTTTATTTGGGGGGGTCTACGAGCAGTACTTC. Translation gives CASSLFGGVYEQYF.